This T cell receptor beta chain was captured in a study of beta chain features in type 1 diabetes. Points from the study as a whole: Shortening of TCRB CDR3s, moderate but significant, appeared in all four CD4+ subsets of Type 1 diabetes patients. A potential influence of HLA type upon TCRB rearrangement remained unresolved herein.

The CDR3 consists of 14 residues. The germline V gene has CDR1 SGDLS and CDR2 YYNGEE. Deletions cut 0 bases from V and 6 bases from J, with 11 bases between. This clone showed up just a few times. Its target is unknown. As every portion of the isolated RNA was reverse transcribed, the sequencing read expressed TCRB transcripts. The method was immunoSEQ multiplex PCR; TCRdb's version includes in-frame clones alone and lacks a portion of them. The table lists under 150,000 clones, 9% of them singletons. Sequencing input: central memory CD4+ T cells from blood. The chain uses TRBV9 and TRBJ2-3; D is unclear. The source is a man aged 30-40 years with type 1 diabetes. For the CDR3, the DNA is TGTGCCAGCAGCGTAGGAGCTCCTCGCGATACGCAGTATTTT. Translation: CASSVGAPRDTQYF.